These 10 T cell receptor beta chains were sequenced from one sample in a study of T cells expressing NK-cell markers. With the 5' RACE reads reprocessed, TCRdb shows one record per CDR3 protein and no DNA. Its listing shows 300,000 to 500,000 distinct CDR3 sequences. The sequencing sample was made of blood T cells: a sorted CD56 or NKG2C T cell subset, CD4+ or CD8+ T cells, or bulk PBMC T cells (not recorded which). All receptors come from a woman between 50 and 59 years old in good health.

V is TRBV5-1 and J is TRBJ2-7; TCRdb's D call of TRBD2 is untestable without DNA. Germline V gives CDR1 SGHRS, CDR2 YFSETQ. The CDR3 is made up of 15 amino acids. CDR3 residues: CASSRLAGGLYEQYF.

V usage is TRBV9 and J usage is TRBJ2-1; TCRdb returns TRBD2, unconfirmable since there is no DNA. Germline V gene sequence: CDR1 SGDLS, CDR2 YYNGEE. CDR3 length: 15 residues. CDR3 protein: CASSVGGRSYNEQFF. The variable domain in full, with the rest retrieved from reference TRBV9 and TRBJ2-1, is DSGVTQTPKHLITATGQRVTLRCSPRSGDLSVYWYQQSLDQGLQFLIQYYNGEERAKGNILERFSAQQFPDLHSELNLSSLELGDSALYFCASSVGGRSYNEQFFGPGTRLTVL.

This sequence joins TRBV2 and TRBJ2-3. This CDR3 spans 15 amino acids. CDR1 and CDR2 (germline): SNHLY, FYNNEI. CDR3 amino acids: CASSYLVAKTDTQYF.

The V gene is TRBV12-3 or TRBV12-4, the J gene TRBJ2-3; TCRdb reports TRBD1, a call that lacks DNA to check it against. The CDR3 runs 15 residues. Here the CDR3 reads CASSFQGVRGDTQYF.

This chain links TRBV29-1 with TRBJ1-1. The CDR3 sequence is 12 residues long. Germline V gene lookup returns CDR1 SQVTM and CDR2 ANQGSEA. The chain's CDR3 is CSVPSLNTEAFF.

The CDR3 sequence is CASSSRGEGVDTQYF. The rearrangement links TRBV5-5 to TRBJ2-3; the TCRdb call, TRBD2, lacks DNA for checking. This CDR3 has 15 amino acids. The V gene's germline CDR1 is SGHKS and CDR2 YYEKEE (reference sequence).

J is TRBJ1-2 and V is TRBV21-1; without DNA, the TCRdb call of TRBD1 cannot be checked. TRBV21-1 is designated a pseudogene. The CDR3 sequence is 15 residues long. The CDR3: CASSKGGQGGYGYTF.

The chain combines TRBV18 with TRBJ2-1; the TCRdb call, TRBD2, lacks DNA for checking. The CDR3 is 16 amino acids. CDR1 and CDR2 (germline): KGHSH, LQKENI. CDR3 sequence: CASSPPTSGSQDEQFF.

This chain uses TRBV7-9 with TRBJ2-5; TCRdb gives TRBD2 as the D gene, but with no DNA this cannot be confirmed. This CDR3 region has 14 residues. Germline lookup yields CDR1 SEHNR and CDR2 FQNEAQ (reference sequence). CDR3 sequence: CASSYVAQRETQYF.

J is TRBJ2-3 and V is TRBV14; without DNA, the TCRdb call of TRBD1 cannot be checked. The germline gives CDR1 SGHDN, CDR2 FVKESK. This CDR3 is built from 13 residues. The chain's CDR3 is CASSRRGTDTQYF.